This TCR beta chain is drawn from a study of response to subunit inactivated influenza vaccine. Deletions cut 5 bases from V and 0 bases from J, with 12 bases between. Germline assignment: CDR1 SGHDT and CDR2 YYEEEE. This CDR3 has 15 amino acids. This clonotype was counted ten times or more. TCRdb used MiXCR to reprocess the RT-PCR reads, holding one entry per CDR3 protein. The sample yields about 700,000 distinct CDR3 sequences, about 15% seen once. The rearrangement joins TRBV5-6 to TRBJ1-3; D remains unclear. This clonotype originated in a man in his fifties who received an inactivated influenza vaccine. The specimen was PBMCs from blood, collected less than 15 days before vaccination. CDR3 region: CASSYVSSSGNTIYF. DNA for the CDR3: TGTGCCAGCAGTTACGTCTCGAGCTCTGGAAACACCATATATTTT.